Below, 15 T cell receptor beta chains from the same sample are listed, as sequenced in a study of human T cells and chemical hapten exposure. TCRdb passed the RACE reads through MiXCR, listing each CDR3 protein once. The sample has more than 100,000 distinct CDR3 sequences; about 11% are singletons. Time point of the sample: patch test 3, about 24 weeks after DPC sensitization. The treatment: therapeutic diphenylcyclopropenone sensitization with weekly scalp DPC. Source: whole blood, taken in connection with sensitization to the hapten diphenylcyclopropenone (DPC). The receptor source for this set is a woman aged 50 to 65 with alopecia areata. Some clones in this sample may be carry-over from other donors' samples.

This clonotype was seen at least ten times. The gene calls are TRBV7-2 and TRBJ2-3, with D possibly TRBD2 on 5 matching bases. In germline, CDR1 is SGHTA, CDR2 FQGNSA. Between the trimmed V and J ends, which lost 6 bases and 2 bases, there was a span of 9 bases. CDR3 length equals 13 residues. This chain's CDR3 is CASSGGLTDTQYF. The CDR3 nucleotides read TGTGCCAGCAGTGGCGGGCTCACAGATACGCAGTATTTT.

This clonotype was recorded many times. This rearrangement joins TRBV28 to TRBJ2-7; D may be TRBD1 (6 bases). Trimming left V 4 bases short and J 2 bases short, with 21 bases between. Germline CDR1 MDHEN, CDR2 SYDVKM. The CDR3 runs 17 residues. In DNA form, the CDR3 reads TGTGCCAGCAGTTCTGGTAAACAGGGTATTTGGGCCTACGAGCAGTACTTC. It is translated as CASSSGKQGIWAYEQYF. The entire variable domain, with the rest obtained from reference TRBV28 and TRBJ2-7, is as follows: DVKVTQSSRYLVKRTGEKVFLECVQDMDHENMFWYRQDPGLGLRLIYFSYDVKMKEKGDIPEGYSVSREKKERFSLILESASTNQTSMYLCASSSGKQGIWAYEQYFGPGTRLTVT.

About this clonotype: Just one base apart from a much larger clone, this may be a read error. The V gene is TRBV7-8, the J gene TRBJ2-7; 7 nucleotides agree with TRBD1. This CDR3 is 13 amino acids long. Unmatched junction bases numbered 1, after V lost 4 bases and J lost 1 base. Looked up from germline, CDR1 is SGHVS and CDR2 is FQNEAQ. The CDR3 bases are TGTGCCAGCAGCTGGGGACAGTCCTACGAGCAGTACTTC. It yields the protein CASSWGQSYEQYF. The whole variable domain, remainder taken from reference TRBV7-8 and TRBJ2-7, is GAGVSQSPRYKVAKRGQDVALRCDPISGHVSLFWYQQALGQGPEFLTYFQNEAQLDKSGLPSDRFFAERPEGSVSTLKIQRTQQEDSAVYLCASSWGQSYEQYFGPGTRLTVT.

The chain couples TRBV7-9 to TRBJ2-7; possible D gene TRBD1, 6 bases. The germline CDR1 and CDR2 sequences are SEHNR and FQNEAQ (reference sequence). With 5 bases removed from V and 3 bases from J, the gap between germline ends came to 11 bases. There are 13 residues in the CDR3. The CDR3 protein is CASSPGHLYEQYF. The CDR3 DNA is TGTGCCAGCAGCCCGGGACACCTCTACGAGCAGTACTTC.

The chain is built from TRBV20-1 and TRBJ2-1; 9 bases align to TRBD2. The J segment lost 6 bases and the V segment lost 6 bases, leaving 9 bases of the junction unmatched. Germline lookup yields CDR1 DFQATT and CDR2 SNEGSKA (reference sequence). The CDR3 runs to 14 residues. This CDR3 reads CSANRLAAANEQFF. The CDR3 DNA reads as TGCAGTGCGAACAGACTAGCGGCAGCCAATGAGCAGTTCTTC.

In its sample, this clonotype was seen many times. This chain links TRBV20-1 with TRBJ2-4; D not certain. The CDR3 has 13 amino acids. Germline CDR1 and CDR2: DFQATT and SNEGSKA (reference sequence). Trimming took 2 bases from V and 2 from J, leaving 7 bases between them. The CDR3 DNA sequence: TGCAGTGCTAGAAAAAAGTCCAAAAACATTCAGTACTTC. This codes for CSARKKSKNIQYF.

This clonotype was seen a handful of times. This chain links TRBV27 with TRBJ2-7; no clear D gene. Germline V gene lookup returns CDR1 MNHEY and CDR2 SMNVEV (reference sequence). The CDR3 contains 12 residues. Between the trimmed V and J ends, which lost 7 bases and 3 bases, there was a span of 10 bases. The CDR3: CASNPESYEQYF. The CDR3 nucleotides read TGTGCCAGCAACCCGGAGAGCTACGAGCAGTACTTC.

This clonotype showed up many times. CDR3 DNA sequence: TGTGCCAGCAGTTACCCTGACAGGTCCAATCAGCCCCAGCATTTT. The encoded protein is CASSYPDRSNQPQHF. The J gene is TRBJ1-5, the V gene TRBV6-2 or TRBV6-3; TRBD1 is a possible D gene (6 bases). This CDR3 region has 15 residues. From germline, CDR1 is MNHEY and CDR2 SVGEGT. Trimming took 2 bases from V and 3 from J, leaving 11 bases between them.

This clonotype occurred many times. The chain employs TRBV3-1 and TRBJ2-2; no reliable D call. The CDR3 is 15 residues long. The germline V and J ends were trimmed by 1 base and 3 bases, with 9 bases remaining between them. Germline CDR1 reads LGHDT; CDR2 reads YNNKEL (reference sequence). CDR3 in DNA: TGTGCCAGCAGCCAAGGAGTCAGCGACACCGGGGAGCTGTTTTTT. Protein sequence: CASSQGVSDTGELFF.

Many counts were recorded for this clonotype. The V gene is TRBV20-1, the J gene TRBJ2-7, with D perhaps matching TRBD2 (5 bases). Trimming pared 6 bases from V and 1 base from J, leaving 10 bases between. The CDR3 covers 12 residues. Germline lookup yields CDR1 DFQATT and CDR2 SNEGSKA (reference sequence). The CDR3 region has the DNA TGCAGTGCGCGGACGGGGTCCTACGAGCAGTACTTC. Residues: CSARTGSYEQYF.

The chain has TRBV28 and TRBJ2-7, with 8 bases aligning to TRBD1. With V trimmed by 1 base and J by 0 bases, 8 bases remained unmatched. The CDR3 is 17 residues long. Looked up from germline, CDR1 is MDHEN and CDR2 is SYDVKM. The CDR3 DNA follows: TGTGCCAGCAGTTTATTCAGGGACAGGCGGGCCTCCTACGAGCAGTACTTC. Protein sequence: CASSLFRDRRASYEQYF.

This clonotype was seen repeatedly, ten times or more. V gene TRBV29-1 combines with J gene TRBJ2-3; D call uncertain. The V end lost 4 bases, the J end lost 1 base, and 6 bases lay between the germline ends. This CDR3 has 12 amino acids. CDR1 and CDR2 (germline): SQVTM, ANQGSEA. Here the CDR3 reads CSVVEGTDTQYF. The CDR3 DNA is TGCAGCGTTGTTGAGGGCACAGATACGCAGTATTTT.

This clonotype was observed many times. One end of the junction fails to match germline, which may point to a read error. The V gene is TRBV28, the J gene TRBJ1-1; D gene ambiguous. The CDR3 totals 11 residues. CDR1 and CDR2 from the germline V gene are MDHEN and SYDVKM. CDR3 loop: CASTGNTKAFF. The CDR3 DNA is TGTGCCAGCACGGGGAACACTAAAGCTTTCTTT.

This clonotype was counted many times. This chain links TRBV7-2 with TRBJ2-3; D may be TRBD2 (5 bases). CDR3 length: 14 residues. Germline loops: CDR1 SGHTA, CDR2 FQGNSA. The ends were cut back, 5 bases at V and 0 bases at J, with 9 bases in the middle. The CDR3 DNA reads as TGTGCCAGCAGCCTCCGGACTAGCACAGATACGCAGTATTTT. Its translation is CASSLRTSTDTQYF.

This clonotype came up a few times. The gene calls are TRBV12-3 or TRBV12-4 and TRBJ2-1; 7 nucleotides align to TRBD2. This CDR3 contains 15 residues. V gave up 6 bases and J gave up 6 bases; unmatched junction bases: 11. The CDR3 loop is CASSGAGGGSNEQFF. The CDR3 nucleotides are TGTGCCAGCAGCGGGGCTGGCGGGGGAAGCAATGAGCAGTTCTTC.